Reported below is one TCR beta chain. In the original analysis: How many nucleated cells were present was estimated from reference gene primer amplification. Profiling relied on immunoSEQ multiplex PCR, and the TCRdb table lists in-frame clones only, not all of them. D and trimming were read from the DNA, whereas the V and J calls and clone size are those reported in that table. The repertoire holds about 270,000 clones, with about 90% as singletons. During active infection, Seattle patients enrolled and were then monitored through disease. The ends were cut back, 6 bases at V and 6 bases at J, with 3 bases in the middle. This CDR3 contains 10 residues. This specimen belongs to a study of blood T cell repertoires in COVID-19. Looking at the study overall: The study drew acute and convalescent COVID-19 samples from the United States, Italy and Spain. In each case, the material was cDNA or gDNA derived from T cells, B-cell-depleted T cells, or PBMCs.

The rearrangement links TRBV12-3 or TRBV12-4 to TRBJ1-3, with D unclear. This TCR came from a young woman with COVID-19, enrolled during active disease. Sequencing was done on a sample of peripheral blood. The CDR3 spells CASSLNTIYF. The CDR3 nucleotides are TGTGCCAGCAGCCTAAACACCATATATTTT.